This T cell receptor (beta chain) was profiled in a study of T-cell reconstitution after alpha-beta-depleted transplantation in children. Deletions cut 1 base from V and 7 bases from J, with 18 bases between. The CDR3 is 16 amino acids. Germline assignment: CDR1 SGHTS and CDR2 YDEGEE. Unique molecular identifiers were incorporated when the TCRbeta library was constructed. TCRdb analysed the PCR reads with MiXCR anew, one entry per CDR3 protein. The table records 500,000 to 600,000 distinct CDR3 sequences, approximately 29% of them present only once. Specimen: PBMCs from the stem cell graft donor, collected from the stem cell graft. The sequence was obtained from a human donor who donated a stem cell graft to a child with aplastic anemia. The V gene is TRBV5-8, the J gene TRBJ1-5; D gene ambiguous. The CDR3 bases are TGTGCCAGCAGCTTGCCGCAGCCCCTTCGTGGCCAGCCCCAGCATTTT. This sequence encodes CASSLPQPLRGQPQHF.